The rows below give T cell receptor beta chains drawn from one sample of a study of beta chain features in type 1 diabetes. Only in-frame clones appear in the TCRdb table, and some are missing; sequencing was by immunoSEQ multiplex PCR. The sample gives roughly 400,000 clones, roughly 9.8% of which show up once; about 0.6% is in the top ten. The sequenced sample was central memory CD4+ T cells from blood. The origin of the receptors is a man aged 30-40 years with type 1 diabetes. Each CDR3 is given with its conserved first and last residue. The order of the fields is V gene, J gene, CDR3 length, clone size, D gene, CDR3 DNA, CDR3 protein. The D gene is left open where the match is weak. Some rows mark clone size as missing; the rest say once, few, many or name a class of expanded clone.

V: TRBV4-2
J: TRBJ2-1
length: 16
size: few
D: -
DNA: TGTGCCAGCAGCCAAGGGCGGGTTAGCTCCTACAATGAGCAGTTCTTC
CDR3: CASSQGRVSSYNEQFF

V: TRBV5-1
J: TRBJ2-3
length: 15
size: -
D: TRBD1
DNA: TGCGCCAGCAGCTTGGGGGACAGTAGCACAGATACGCAGTATTTT
CDR3: CASSLGDSSTDTQYF

V: TRBV10-3
J: TRBJ2-7
length: 15
size: few
D: -
DNA: TGTGCCAGCAGTTATCAGGCACGGGGGTCCTACGAGCAGTACTTC
CDR3: CASSYQARGSYEQYF

V: TRBV27
J: TRBJ1-2
length: 14
size: few
D: -
DNA: TGTGCCAGCAGTTTAAACGGGGCGCAGGATGGCTACACCTTC
CDR3: CASSLNGAQDGYTF

V: TRBV18
J: TRBJ2-2
length: 15
size: few
D: -
DNA: TGTGCCAGCTCACCACAGGACAGTTACACCGGGGAGCTGTTTTTT
CDR3: CASSPQDSYTGELFF

V: TRBV5-1
J: TRBJ1-1
length: 13
size: -
D: -
DNA: TGCGCCAGCAGCTGGGCGGGAAACACTGAAGCTTTCTTT
CDR3: CASSWAGNTEAFF

V: TRBV29-1
J: TRBJ1-5
length: 16
size: -
D: -
DNA: TGCAGCGTTTCCTTAGAGGGGAAGTATAGCAATCAGCCCCAGCATTTT
CDR3: CSVSLEGKYSNQPQHF

V: TRBV5-1
J: TRBJ1-4
length: 15
size: -
D: -
DNA: TGCGCCAGCAGCCCCATGGGTGGGTCAAGAGAAAAACTGTTTTTT
CDR3: CASSPMGGSREKLFF

V: TRBV15
J: TRBJ1-5
length: 15
size: -
D: -
DNA: TGTGCCACCAGCAGACAGGGTAGGAGCAATCAGCCCCAGCATTTT
CDR3: CATSRQGRSNQPQHF

V: TRBV6-1
J: TRBJ2-7
length: 14
size: many
D: -
DNA: TGTGCCAGCAGTATCAGGGGGGATGGATACGAGCAGTACTTC
CDR3: CASSIRGDGYEQYF

V: TRBV23-1
J: TRBJ1-1
length: 17
size: many
D: -
DNA: TGCGCCAGCAGTCAATTGAGGACAGTTAAGGGGAACACTGAAGCTTTCTTT
CDR3: CASSQLRTVKGNTEAFF